The clone carrying this T cell receptor (beta chain) was observed many times. Its matching antigen is unknown. The sample belongs to a study of regulatory T cells in long-lasting Graves disease. CDR1 and CDR2 from the germline V gene are SGHNT and YYREEE (reference sequence). This CDR3 is built from 16 residues. The V gene lost 4 bases and the J gene lost 7 bases, with 20 bases spanning the gap. Study results and caveats: TRBV28 was favored in persistent disease, as were TRBJ1-2 and TRBJ2-5.

Noted time point: newly diagnosed GD, antithyroid drugs for less than 3 months. Extracted RNA from PBMCs served as the source of the TCR library. EDTA tubes held 8 to 10 milliliters of peripheral blood from each patient. Arm-PCR of CDR3 regions and iRepertoire HTBI primers were the basis on which TCR beta libraries were built. TCRdb redid the calling of the multiplex PCR reads with MiXCR, one entry per CDR3 protein. The sample contains about 460,000 distinct CDR3 sequences, around 15% of which appear only once. These same records also appear under a second study, on T cells in Graves' hyperthyroidism and ophthalmopathy. That paper adds: During a first-round RT-PCR of the TCR CDR3, the HTBI primer set was used.

The V gene is TRBV5-4, the J gene TRBJ1-4, with D possibly matching TRBD1 (5 bases). Source: peripheral blood mononuclear cells (PBMCs), taken at new diagnosis, from a patient treated with antithyroid drugs. The source is a woman in her forties or fifties with Graves disease. The CDR3 spells CASSRQSGGGIEKLFF. The CDR3 DNA reads as TGTGCCAGCAGCCGCCAAAGCGGGGGTGGGATTGAAAAACTGTTTTTT.